One T cell receptor beta chain is described in this entry. The antigen is not known. The data stem from a study of cytomegalovirus exposure and HLA in healthy donors. Findings of the study overall: In the analysis, some V segments, TRBV6-2 and TRBV6-3 included, were excluded as indistinguishable. The study carried out a later analysis of TCR beta sequences. It associated 15,000 to 20,000 of them with specific HLA alleles at a false discovery rate of 0.05. Generally TCR sequences proved uncommon, though certain public TCRs appeared in numerous donors.

13 Jbeta primers and 60 Vbeta primers were used for the PCR. The protocol was immunoSEQ multiplex PCR, while the TCRdb copy is restricted to in-frame clones and leaves out a portion. The sample has around 120,000 clones; 80% to 85% are singletons. Germline values: CDR1 MNHEY, CDR2 SVGAGI. The J segment lost 5 bases and the V segment lost 5 bases, leaving 10 bases of the junction unmatched. The CDR3 has 15 amino acids. The V call is TRBV6-5, the J call TRBJ2-5; TRBD2 aligns across 8 bases. The sample consisted of PBMCs. This receptor was obtained from a boy aged 5-17 years in good health and CMV-seronegative. The CDR3 sequence: CASSPQAGVGETQYF. CDR3 coding DNA: TGTGCCAGCAGTCCCCAAGCGGGAGTCGGGGAGACCCAGTACTTC.